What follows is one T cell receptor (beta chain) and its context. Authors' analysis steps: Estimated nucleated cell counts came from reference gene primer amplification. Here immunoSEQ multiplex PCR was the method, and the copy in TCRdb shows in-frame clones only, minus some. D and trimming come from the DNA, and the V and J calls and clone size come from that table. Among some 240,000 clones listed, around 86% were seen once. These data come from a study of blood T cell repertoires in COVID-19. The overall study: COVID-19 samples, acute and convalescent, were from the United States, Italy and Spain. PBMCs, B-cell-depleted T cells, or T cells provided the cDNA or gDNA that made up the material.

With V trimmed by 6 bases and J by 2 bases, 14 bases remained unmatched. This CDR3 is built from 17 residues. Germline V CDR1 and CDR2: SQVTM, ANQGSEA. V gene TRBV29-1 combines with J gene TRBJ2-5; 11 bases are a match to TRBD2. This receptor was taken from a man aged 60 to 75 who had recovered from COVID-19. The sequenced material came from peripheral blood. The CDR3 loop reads CSVGKKASGGSQETQYF. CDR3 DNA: TGCAGCGTCGGGAAGAAGGCTAGCGGGGGGTCTCAAGAGACCCAGTACTTC.